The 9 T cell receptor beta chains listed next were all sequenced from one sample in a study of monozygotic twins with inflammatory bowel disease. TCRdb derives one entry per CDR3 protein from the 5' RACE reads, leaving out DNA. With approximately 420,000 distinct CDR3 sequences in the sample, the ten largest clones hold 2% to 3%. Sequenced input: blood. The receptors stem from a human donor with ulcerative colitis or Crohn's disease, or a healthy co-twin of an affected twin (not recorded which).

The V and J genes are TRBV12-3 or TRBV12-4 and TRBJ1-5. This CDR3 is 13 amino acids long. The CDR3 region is CASSSRGNQPQHF.

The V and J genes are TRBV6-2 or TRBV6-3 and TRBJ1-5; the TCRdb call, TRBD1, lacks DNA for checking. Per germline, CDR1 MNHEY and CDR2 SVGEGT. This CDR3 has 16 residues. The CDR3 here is CASSNHSGVGNQPQHF.

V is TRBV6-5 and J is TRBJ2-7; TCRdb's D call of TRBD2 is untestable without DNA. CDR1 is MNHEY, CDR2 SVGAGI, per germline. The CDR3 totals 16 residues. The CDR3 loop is CASSSPASGSGYEQYF.

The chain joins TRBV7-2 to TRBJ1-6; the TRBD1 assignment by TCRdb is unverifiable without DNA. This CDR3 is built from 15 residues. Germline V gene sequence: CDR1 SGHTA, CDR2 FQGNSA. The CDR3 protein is CASSGKGSYNSPLHF. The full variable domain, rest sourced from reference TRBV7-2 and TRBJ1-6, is GAGVSQSPSNKVTEKGKDVELRCDPISGHTALYWYRQSLGQGLEFLIYFQGNSAPDKSGLPSDRFSAERTGGSVSTLTIQRTQQEDSAVYLCASSGKGSYNSPLHFGNGTRLTVT.

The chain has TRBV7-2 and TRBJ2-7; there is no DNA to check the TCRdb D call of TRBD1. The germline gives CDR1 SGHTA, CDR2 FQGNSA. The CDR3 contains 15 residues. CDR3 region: CASSKIWTGTYEQYF.

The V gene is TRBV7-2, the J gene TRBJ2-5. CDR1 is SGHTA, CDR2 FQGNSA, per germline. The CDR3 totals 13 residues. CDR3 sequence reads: CASSLDDPGTQYF. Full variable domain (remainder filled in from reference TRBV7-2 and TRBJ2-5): GAGVSQSPSNKVTEKGKDVELRCDPISGHTALYWYRQSLGQGLEFLIYFQGNSAPDKSGLPSDRFSAERTGGSVSTLTIQRTQQEDSAVYLCASSLDDPGTQYFGPGTRLLVL.

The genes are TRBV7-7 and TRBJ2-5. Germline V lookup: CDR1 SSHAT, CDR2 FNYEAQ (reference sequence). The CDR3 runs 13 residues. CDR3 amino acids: CASSLDRSETQYF.

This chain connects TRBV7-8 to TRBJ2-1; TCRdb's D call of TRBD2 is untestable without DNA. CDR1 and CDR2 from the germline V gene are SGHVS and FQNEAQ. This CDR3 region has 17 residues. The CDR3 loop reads CASSTPPDPSSYNEQFF.

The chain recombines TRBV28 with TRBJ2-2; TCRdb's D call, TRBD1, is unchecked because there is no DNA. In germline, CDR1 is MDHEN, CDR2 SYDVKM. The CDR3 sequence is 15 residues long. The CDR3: CASSLSGQGAGELFF.